This entry features one T cell receptor beta chain sequence. Looked up from germline, CDR1 is SGHRS and CDR2 is YFSETQ. V trimming: 2 bases; J trimming: 4 bases; junction bases outside the gene matches: 6. There are 14 residues in the CDR3. These data belong to a study of blood T cell repertoires in COVID-19. The wider study: Samples came from the United States, Italy and Spain, spanning acute and convalescent COVID-19. Nucleic acid was either cDNA or gDNA, and it came from T cells, B-cell-depleted T cells, or PBMCs.

Authors' methods: The authors estimated nucleated cell counts from reference gene primer amplification. Generated by immunoSEQ multiplex PCR, the TCRdb table keeps only in-frame clones and is missing some. That table gives V, J and clone size, and the DNA gave D and trimming. Among about 260,000 clones listed, over 75% were seen once. The gene calls are TRBV5-1 and TRBJ2-7; 7 bases are shared with TRBD1. The sequence came from a human donor in a cohort sampled during active COVID-19. The sample taken for sequencing was peripheral blood. The CDR3 sequence is CASSLGRGYYEQYF. CDR3 bases: TGCGCCAGCAGCTTAGGCAGGGGGTATTACGAGCAGTACTTC.